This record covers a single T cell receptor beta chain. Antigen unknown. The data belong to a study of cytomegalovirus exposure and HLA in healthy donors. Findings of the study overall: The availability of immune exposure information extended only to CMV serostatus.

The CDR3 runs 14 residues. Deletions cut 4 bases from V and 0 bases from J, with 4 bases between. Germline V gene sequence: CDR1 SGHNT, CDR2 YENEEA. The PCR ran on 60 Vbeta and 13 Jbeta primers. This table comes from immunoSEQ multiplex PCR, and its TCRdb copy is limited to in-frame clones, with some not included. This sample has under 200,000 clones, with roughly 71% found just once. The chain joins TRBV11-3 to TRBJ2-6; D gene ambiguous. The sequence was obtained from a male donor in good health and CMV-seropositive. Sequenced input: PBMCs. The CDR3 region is CASSSFSGANVLTF. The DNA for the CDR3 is TGTGCCAGCAGCTCCTTCTCTGGGGCCAACGTCCTGACTTTC.